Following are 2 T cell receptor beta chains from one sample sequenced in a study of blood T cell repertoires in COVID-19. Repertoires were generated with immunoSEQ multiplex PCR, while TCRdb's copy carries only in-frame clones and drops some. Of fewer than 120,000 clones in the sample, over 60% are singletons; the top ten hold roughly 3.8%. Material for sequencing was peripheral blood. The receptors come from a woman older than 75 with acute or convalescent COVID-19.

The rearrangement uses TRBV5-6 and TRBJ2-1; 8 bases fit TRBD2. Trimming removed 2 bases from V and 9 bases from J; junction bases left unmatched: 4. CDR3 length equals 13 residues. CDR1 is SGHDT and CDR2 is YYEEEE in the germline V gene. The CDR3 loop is CASSFWSGGEQFF. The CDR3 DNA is TGTGCCAGCAGCTTTTGGAGCGGGGGTGAGCAGTTCTTC.

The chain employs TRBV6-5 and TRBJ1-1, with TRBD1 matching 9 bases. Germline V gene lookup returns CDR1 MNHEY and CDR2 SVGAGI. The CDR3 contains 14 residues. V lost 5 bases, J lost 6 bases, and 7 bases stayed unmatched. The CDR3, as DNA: TGTGCCAGCAGTCGACAGGGGGGAAACCCTGAAGCTTTCTTT. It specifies CASSRQGGNPEAFF.